This is a list of T cell receptor beta chains from one sample in a study of T cell repertoires in cytomegalovirus infection. TCRdb reprocessed the reads with MiXCR, giving one entry per CDR3 protein. The table records fewer than 550,000 distinct CDR3 sequences, about 15% of them present only once. The sequencing sample was made of CD8+ T cells from PBMCs. All receptors come from a human donor in good health (CMV status not recorded). Some clones in this sample may be carry-over from other donors' samples. The CDR3 runs from the conserved cysteine through the conserved F or W. Fields, in order: clone size, J gene, V gene, D gene, CDR3 length, CDR3 protein, CDR3 DNA. The D gene is left open where the match is weak. Only some rows state a clone size, as once, few, many or a class for expanded clones.

>few|TRBJ2-1|TRBV28|NA|16
CASSSAKEITYNEQFF
TGTGCCAGCAGTTCCGCTAAGGAGATCACCTACAATGAGCAGTTCTTC
>many|TRBJ2-3|TRBV7-9|TRBD1|15
CASSLRQGGADTQYF
TGTGCCAGCAGCCTCCGACAGGGGGGCGCAGATACGCAGTATTTT
>few|TRBJ1-2|TRBV28|NA|14
CASSKRDGAYGYTF
TGTGCCAGCAGTAAGCGGGACGGCGCCTATGGCTACACCTTC
>many|TRBJ1-1|TRBV7-3|NA|15
CASSLTTGGNTEAFF
TGTGCCAGCAGCTTAACGACCGGGGGGAACACTGAAGCTTTCTTT
>many|TRBJ2-7|TRBV7-9|TRBD1|15
CASSSRTGLTYEQYF
TGTGCCAGCAGCTCAAGGACAGGGCTTACCTACGAGCAGTACTTC
>NA|TRBJ1-1|TRBV28|NA|18
CASSLGEARGNGNTEAFF
TGTGCCAGCAGTTTAGGAGAGGCCAGGGGAAACGGTAACACTGAAGCTTTCTTT
>many|TRBJ2-1|TRBV12-3/TRBV12-4|TRBD2|16
CASSTPRAGGPNEQFF
TGTGCCAGCAGCACCCCTAGAGCGGGAGGGCCCAATGAGCAGTTCTTC
>many|TRBJ1-1|TRBV7-2|TRBD1|18
CASSSSKKGAGPGTEAFF
TGTGCCAGCAGTTCCTCAAAAAAGGGGGCGGGTCCGGGCACTGAAGCTTTCTTT
>many|TRBJ2-1|TRBV7-9|TRBD2|16
CASSRRTSGTHNEQFF
TGTGCCAGCAGCCGCCGGACTAGCGGGACTCACAATGAGCAGTTCTTC
>few|TRBJ1-5|TRBV24-1|NA|14
CATSDRNSNQPQHF
TGTGCCACCAGTGACAGGAATAGCAATCAGCCCCAGCATTTT
>NA|TRBJ2-3|TRBV15|TRBD1|16
CATSRDGTGAADTQYF
TGTGCCACCAGCAGAGACGGGACAGGGGCGGCAGATACGCAGTATTTT
>NA|TRBJ2-5|TRBV2|TRBD2|18
CASSSPRRGAGMQETQYF
TGTGCCAGCAGCTCACCTCGGAGGGGAGCGGGGATGCAAGAGACCCAGTACTTC
>NA|TRBJ2-5|TRBV11-1|NA|15
CASSLFPQVQETQYF
TGTGCCAGCAGCTTATTTCCCCAAGTCCAAGAGACCCAGTACTTC
>many|TRBJ2-1|TRBV7-8|TRBD1|17
CASSRDRGGNSYNEQFF
TGTGCCAGCAGCAGGGACAGGGGGGGGAACTCCTACAATGAGCAGTTCTTC
>few|TRBJ2-3|TRBV5-1|TRBD1|13
CASRDSSTDTQYF
TGCGCCAGCCGGGACAGTAGCACAGATACGCAGTATTTT
>NA|TRBJ2-3|TRBV27|TRBD2|19
CASSLSRIQLAGGPNTQYF
TGTGCCAGCAGTTTATCCCGAATTCAATTAGCGGGAGGGCCTAATACGCAGTATTTT
>many|TRBJ1-1|TRBV25-1|TRBD1|17
CASSELGTGRMNTEAFF
TGTGCCAGCAGTGAACTCGGGACAGGGCGGATGAACACTGAAGCTTTCTTT
>NA|TRBJ1-6|TRBV18|NA|14
CASSPAGRNSPLHF
TGTGCCAGCTCACCAGCAGGGCGCAATTCACCCCTCCACTTT
>many|TRBJ1-1|TRBV12-3/TRBV12-4|TRBD1|12
CATRRGRTEAFF
TGTGCCACCCGGAGGGGGCGCACTGAAGCTTTCTTT
>few|TRBJ1-2|TRBV28|NA|15
CASSLPRQATYGYTF
TGTGCCAGCAGTTTACCCCGACAGGCAACCTATGGCTACACCTTC
>NA|TRBJ1-5|TRBV28|NA|13
CASRIARGQPQHF
TGTGCCAGCAGGATAGCACGGGGTCAGCCCCAGCATTTT
>NA|TRBJ2-5|TRBV4-1|NA|14
CASSQAEGGETQYF
TGCGCCAGCAGCCAAGCCGAGGGGGGAGAGACCCAGTACTTC
>NA|TRBJ2-7|TRBV23-1|NA|16
CASRTLRRGPKGEQYF
TGCGCCAGTCGGACCCTTCGCCGGGGCCCCAAAGGGGAGCAGTACTTC
>many|TRBJ2-5|TRBV6-1|TRBD1|14
CASSVQRQGETQYF
TGTGCCAGCAGTGTACAAAGACAGGGGGAGACCCAGTACTTC
>NA|TRBJ2-7|TRBV5-6|NA|13
CASSLGVLLVTDF
TGTGCCAGCAGCTTAGGCGTGCTCCTGGTTACGGACTTC
>NA|TRBJ1-5|TRBV27|TRBD1|16
CASSTRTGPPPQPQHF
TGTGCCAGCAGTACAAGGACAGGGCCGCCTCCTCAGCCCCAGCATTTT
>many|TRBJ1-2|TRBV7-2|TRBD1|14
CASSWGTVYYGYTF
TGTGCCAGCAGCTGGGGGACAGTCTACTATGGCTACACCTTC
>many|TRBJ2-3|TRBV5-1|TRBD1|15
CASSSRTGGPDTQYF
TGCGCCAGCAGCTCCCGGACAGGGGGCCCAGATACGCAGTATTTT
>many|TRBJ2-7|TRBV11-3|NA|15
CASSLDTGGPYEQYF
TGTGCCAGCAGCTTAGATACTGGGGGACCCTACGAGCAGTACTTC
>few|TRBJ2-1|TRBV5-6|TRBD2|19
CASSLPPETSGPAYNEQFF
TGTGCCAGCAGCTTACCCCCTGAAACTAGCGGGCCGGCCTACAATGAGCAGTTCTTC
>few|TRBJ2-6|TRBV27|NA|16
CASSLSVYSGANVLTF
TGTGCCAGCAGTTTATCGGTATACTCTGGGGCCAACGTCCTGACTTTC
>NA|TRBJ2-5|TRBV7-9|NA|12
CAPGGDPETEYF
TGTGCCCCAGGGGGGGATCCAGAGACCGAGTACTTC
>NA|TRBJ2-7|TRBV5-6|NA|16
CASSLEMRAQSYEQYF
TGTGCAAGCAGCTTGGAAATGAGGGCCCAATCCTACGAGCAGTACTTC
>few|TRBJ2-6|TRBV6-6|NA|15
CASAIDGSGANVLTF
TGTGCCAGCGCAATCGATGGCTCTGGGGCCAACGTCCTGACTTTC
>few|TRBJ2-1|TRBV2|TRBD2|15
CASTQRGLAHNEQFF
TGTGCCAGCACCCAACGGGGACTAGCCCACAATGAGCAGTTCTTC
>once|TRBJ2-7|TRBV19|NA|13
CATSEGHSYEQYF
TGTGCCACTTCGGAGGGCCACTCCTACGAGCAGTACTTC
>NA|TRBJ2-1|TRBV28|TRBD2|16
CASRPLRREGYNEQFF
TGTGCCAGCAGACCTCTTCGGCGGGAGGGGTACAATGAGCAGTTCTTC
>few|TRBJ2-7|TRBV6-1|TRBD1|13
CASSHRGRYEQYF
TGTGCCAGCAGTCACAGGGGGCGGTACGAGCAGTACTTC
>many|TRBJ2-7|TRBV11-2|NA|14
CASSWPLDSYEQYF
TGTGCCAGCAGCTGGCCGTTAGATTCCTACGAGCAGTACTTC
>many|TRBJ2-2|TRBV7-6|NA|14
CASSQDGGRGELFF
TGTGCCAGCAGCCAAGATGGGGGGCGCGGGGAGCTGTTTTTT
>NA|TRBJ1-1|TRBV7-9|NA|15
CASSLDSPGGTEAFF
TGTGCCAGCAGCTTAGACAGCCCTGGGGGCACTGAAGCTTTCTTT
>many|TRBJ2-3|TRBV7-2|NA|16
CASSLAVGGRADTQYF
TGTGCCAGCAGCTTAGCAGTGGGGGGGCGGGCAGATACGCAGTATTTT
>NA|TRBJ2-2|TRBV7-9|NA|15
CASSWTKLNTGELFF
TGTGCCAGCAGCTGGACCAAGTTGAACACCGGGGAGCTGTTTTTT
>NA|TRBJ2-1|TRBV7-3|NA|12
CASSLRAEEQFF
TGTGCCAGCAGCTTAAGGGCGGAGGAGCAGTTCTTC
>NA|TRBJ2-6|TRBV19|TRBD1|18
CASTIGTGNLAGANVLTF
TGTGCCAGTACTATCGGGACAGGAAATCTCGCTGGGGCCAACGTCCTGACTTTC
>few|TRBJ2-7|TRBV4-2|NA|12
CASSQANYEQYF
TGTGCCAGCAGCCAAGCGAACTACGAGCAGTACTTC
>many|TRBJ2-1|TRBV27|TRBD2|15
CASSLESSGYNEQFF
TGTGCCAGCAGTTTAGAGTCTAGCGGCTACAATGAGCAGTTCTTC
>few|TRBJ1-2|TRBV13|TRBD1|16
CASSSNRDRGRNGYTF
TGTGCCAGCAGCTCAAATAGGGACAGGGGGCGGAATGGCTACACCTTC
>many|TRBJ2-3|TRBV3-1|NA|13
CASSQASGDTQYF
TGTGCCAGCAGCCAAGCAAGTGGAGATACGCAGTATTTT
>NA|TRBJ2-5|TRBV6-8|TRBD2|15
CASSRLAGKQETQYF
TGTGCCAGCAGTCGACTAGCGGGGAAACAAGAGACCCAGTACTTC
>NA|TRBJ1-2|TRBV20-1|NA|14
CSAPNGSENYGYTF
TGCAGTGCCCCCAACGGGTCCGAGAACTATGGCTACACCTTC